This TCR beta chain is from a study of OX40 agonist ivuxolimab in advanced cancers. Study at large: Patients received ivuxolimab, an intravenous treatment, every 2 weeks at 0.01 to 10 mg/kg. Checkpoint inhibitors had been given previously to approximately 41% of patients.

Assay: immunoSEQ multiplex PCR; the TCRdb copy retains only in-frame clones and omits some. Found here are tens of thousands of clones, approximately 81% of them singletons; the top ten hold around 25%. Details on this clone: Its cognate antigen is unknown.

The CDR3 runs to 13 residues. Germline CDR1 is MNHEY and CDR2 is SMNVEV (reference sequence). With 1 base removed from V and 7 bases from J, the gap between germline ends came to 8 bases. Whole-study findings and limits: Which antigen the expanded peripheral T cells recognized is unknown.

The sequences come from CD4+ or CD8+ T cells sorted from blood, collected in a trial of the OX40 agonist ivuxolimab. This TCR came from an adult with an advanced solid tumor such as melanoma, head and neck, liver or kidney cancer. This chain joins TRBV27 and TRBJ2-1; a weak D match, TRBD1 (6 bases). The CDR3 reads CASSLYRVNEQFF. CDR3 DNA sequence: TGTGCCAGCAGTTTATACAGGGTGAATGAGCAGTTCTTC.